Listed below are T cell receptor beta chains from one sample, sequenced in a study of CD8+CD57+ T cells in acquired aplastic anemia. TCRdb re-called the reads through MiXCR, storing one row per CDR3 protein. The sample records about 160,000 distinct CDR3 sequences, just under 45% being singletons. The sample taken for sequencing was sorted CD4+, CD8+, or CD8+CD57+ T cells (not recorded which) from PBMCs. The receptors here all came from a human donor in good health. Each CDR3 is given with its conserved first and last residue. A D gene is named only where the DNA matches it firmly. Rows may omit the clone size; those that give it use once, few, many or a size class.

clone_size: NA; d_call: NA; j_call: TRBJ2-7; v_call: TRBV10-3; cdr3_aa: CAISRAASSYEQYF; cdr3_nt: TGTGCCATCTCCAGAGCGGCATCTTCCTACGAGCAGTACTTC
clone_size: NA; d_call: TRBD1; j_call: TRBJ2-7; v_call: TRBV19; cdr3_aa: CASSPLGQGAYEQYF; cdr3_nt: TGTGCCAGTAGTCCCTTGGGGCAGGGGGCCTACGAGCAGTACTTC
clone_size: many; d_call: NA; j_call: TRBJ2-7; v_call: TRBV2; cdr3_aa: CASSPSSYEQYF; cdr3_nt: TGTGCCAGCAGCCCGAGCTCCTACGAGCAGTACTTC
clone_size: NA; d_call: NA; j_call: TRBJ1-1; v_call: TRBV20-1; cdr3_aa: CSASKGLGTEAFF; cdr3_nt: TGCAGTGCTAGTAAGGGGTTAGGGACTGAAGCTTTCTTT
clone_size: NA; d_call: TRBD2; j_call: TRBJ2-3; v_call: TRBV6-1; cdr3_aa: CASGKLAGADTQYF; cdr3_nt: TGTGCCAGCGGAAAACTAGCGGGAGCAGATACGCAGTATTTT
clone_size: few; d_call: TRBD2; j_call: TRBJ2-5; v_call: TRBV27; cdr3_aa: CASSLWGRAGETQYF; cdr3_nt: TGTGCCAGCAGTTTGTGGGGGAGGGCCGGGGAGACCCAGTACTTC
clone_size: once; d_call: NA; j_call: TRBJ1-6; v_call: TRBV19; cdr3_aa: CASGINRESLLHF; cdr3_nt: TGTGCCAGTGGTATAAACCGAGAGTCACTCCTCCACTTT
clone_size: NA; d_call: NA; j_call: TRBJ2-2; v_call: TRBV11-1; cdr3_aa: CASSPLASDTGELFF; cdr3_nt: TGTGCCAGCAGCCCACTGGCTAGCGACACCGGGGAGCTGTTTTTT
clone_size: few; d_call: NA; j_call: TRBJ1-5; v_call: TRBV28; cdr3_aa: CASNLNPDQPQHF; cdr3_nt: TGTGCCAGCAATCTCAACCCGGATCAGCCCCAGCATTTT
clone_size: NA; d_call: TRBD2; j_call: TRBJ2-1; v_call: TRBV5-8; cdr3_aa: CASNFGEGSEQFF; cdr3_nt: TGTGCCAGCAACTTCGGGGAGGGCAGTGAGCAGTTCTTC
clone_size: NA; d_call: TRBD2; j_call: TRBJ2-3; v_call: TRBV5-1; cdr3_aa: CASSLSGVSSDTQYF; cdr3_nt: TGCGCCAGCAGCTTAAGCGGGGTCAGCTCAGATACGCAGTATTTT
clone_size: once; d_call: TRBD2; j_call: TRBJ2-3; v_call: TRBV5-1; cdr3_aa: CASSVGRFRRGLADTQYF; cdr3_nt: TGCGCCAGCAGCGTCGGGCGATTCCGGCGGGGACTAGCGGATACGCAGTATTTT
clone_size: many; d_call: TRBD1; j_call: TRBJ2-7; v_call: TRBV6-5; cdr3_aa: CASSYRGRPYEQYF; cdr3_nt: TGTGCCAGCAGTTACAGGGGGCGCCCATACGAGCAGTACTTC
clone_size: once; d_call: TRBD2; j_call: TRBJ2-1; v_call: TRBV20-1; cdr3_aa: CSAISSSGGFSEQFF; cdr3_nt: TGCAGTGCTATATCCTCTAGCGGGGGGTTTAGCGAGCAGTTCTTC
clone_size: NA; d_call: TRBD1; j_call: TRBJ2-7; v_call: TRBV14; cdr3_aa: CASSQARRGTGVSYEQYF; cdr3_nt: TGTGCCAGCAGCCAAGCGAGAAGAGGGACAGGGGTCTCCTACGAGCAGTACTTC
clone_size: many; d_call: TRBD2; j_call: TRBJ2-1; v_call: TRBV20-1; cdr3_aa: CSARARLAGAYNEQFF; cdr3_nt: TGCAGTGCTAGAGCGAGACTAGCGGGCGCGTACAATGAGCAGTTCTTC
clone_size: many; d_call: NA; j_call: TRBJ2-1; v_call: TRBV20-1; cdr3_aa: CSARDPYLGPHNEQFF; cdr3_nt: TGCAGTGCTAGAGATCCCTACTTGGGCCCACACAATGAGCAGTTCTTC
clone_size: many; d_call: NA; j_call: TRBJ2-1; v_call: TRBV14; cdr3_aa: CASSQDVSPDNEQFF; cdr3_nt: TGTGCCAGCAGCCAAGACGTGTCTCCGGACAATGAGCAGTTCTTC
clone_size: many; d_call: NA; j_call: TRBJ2-2; v_call: TRBV28; cdr3_aa: CASSSQGTGELFF; cdr3_nt: TGTGCCAGCAGTTCCCAGGGAACCGGGGAGCTGTTTTTT
clone_size: many; d_call: TRBD2; j_call: TRBJ2-3; v_call: TRBV9; cdr3_aa: CASSVGLARTDTQYF; cdr3_nt: TGTGCCAGCAGCGTGGGACTAGCGAGGACAGATACGCAGTATTTT
clone_size: many; d_call: NA; j_call: TRBJ1-1; v_call: TRBV24-1; cdr3_aa: CATRQRAGAEAFF; cdr3_nt: TGTGCCACCAGGCAGAGGGCAGGGGCTGAAGCTTTCTTT
clone_size: many; d_call: NA; j_call: TRBJ2-7; v_call: TRBV7-9; cdr3_aa: CASSPLWSGTIAYEQYF; cdr3_nt: TGTGCCAGCAGCCCGCTCTGGTCCGGGACCATTGCCTACGAGCAGTACTTC
clone_size: few; d_call: NA; j_call: TRBJ2-5; v_call: TRBV29-1; cdr3_aa: CSVALGWGRETQYF; cdr3_nt: TGCAGCGTTGCGCTGGGATGGGGTAGAGAGACCCAGTACTTC
clone_size: NA; d_call: NA; j_call: TRBJ1-1; v_call: TRBV19; cdr3_aa: CASTGLGSGTEAFF; cdr3_nt: TGTGCCAGTACAGGCTTAGGGTCTGGCACTGAAGCTTTCTTT